This T cell receptor beta chain was found in a study of blood T cell repertoires in COVID-19 (dated by TCRdb to about 2020). Describing the broader study: The collaborator samples originated in the United States, Italy and Spain and spanned the acute and convalescent phases of COVID-19. Samples came from the ongoing ImmuneRACE study (first 160 participants) plus 1,254 subjects from 6 global collaborators. Where HLA class I and class II types were available, the types were taken from metadata supplied by the sample provider, not from assay-based typing. Nearly every sample came with metadata listing a de-identified subject ID, COVID-19 status, age in years and sex. The repertoires were released in a freely available public database intended as a resource for research on the immune response to SARS-CoV-2. The prospective study material was composed of cDNA or gDNA derived from T cells, B-cell-depleted T cells, or PBMCs. Subjects who had been exposed to COVID-19, were actively infected with it, or had recovered from it provided the deeply sampled blood TCRbeta repertoires that made up the dataset. Beyond this particular receptor, the publication reports: How much clinical and demographic metadata was included differed by source and by participant, and the metadata was provided uncurated.

Collaborating institutions collected whole blood in K2EDTA tubes following their own protocols. For TCRbeta analysis, collaborators shipped samples as frozen whole blood, isolated PBMCs, or DNA extracted from either of those sample types. As concerns this clone: No cognate antigen has been identified for it. Base qualities were left out, and no much larger clone turns up one base away.

The immunoSEQ Assay, a bias-controlled multiplex PCR, was used to amplify TCRbeta CDR3 regions from genomic DNA. The original pipeline was this. The number of nucleated cells in each sample was estimated from the amplification of reference gene primers within the assay. To quantify the absolute abundance of each unique TCRbeta CDR3 rearrangement, sequence reads were collapsed and filtered. For each sample, productive Simpson clonality was calculated as the square root of Simpson's diversity index across productive rearrangements. TCRdb holds this immuneACCESS table with in-frame rearrangements only. Some clones are missing; in checked studies, unresolved V genes explain under half, and the rest has no known cause. The DNA gave D and trimming, while V, J and clone size come from that table. For this sample there are 120,000 or so clones; around 83% appear just once. In total, the top ten clones hold about 5.4% of the sample.

V trim: 1 base; J trim: 3 bases; unmatched bases: 6. From the cysteine up to the phenylalanine, the CDR3 has a length of 15 residues. Only CDR3 DNA is held: 45 bases, read in frame from base 1. CDR1 and CDR2, per the germline V gene, are SGHTA and FQGNSA. Input material: peripheral blood. The rearranged segments are TRBV7-2 and TRBJ2-7; 7 bases in the middle match TRBD2. This receptor was taken from a man at least 80 years old with active or convalescent COVID-19. The DNA sequence reads TGTGCCAGCAGCTTAGTGTACGCTAGCGGCTACGAGCAGTACTTC. Its product reads: CASSLVYASGYEQYF.